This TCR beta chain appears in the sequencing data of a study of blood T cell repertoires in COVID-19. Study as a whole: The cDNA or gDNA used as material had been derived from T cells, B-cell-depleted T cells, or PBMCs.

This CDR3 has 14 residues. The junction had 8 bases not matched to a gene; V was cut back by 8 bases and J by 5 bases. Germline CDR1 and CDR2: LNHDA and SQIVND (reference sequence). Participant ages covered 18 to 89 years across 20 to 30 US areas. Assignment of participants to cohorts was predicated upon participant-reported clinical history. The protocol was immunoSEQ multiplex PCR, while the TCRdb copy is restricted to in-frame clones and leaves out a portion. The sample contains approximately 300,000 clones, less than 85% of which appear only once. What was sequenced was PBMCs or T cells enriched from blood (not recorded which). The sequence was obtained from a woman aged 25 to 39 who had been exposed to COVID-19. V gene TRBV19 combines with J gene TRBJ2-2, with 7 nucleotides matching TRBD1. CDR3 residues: CASGYRGSTGELFF. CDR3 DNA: TGTGCCAGTGGGTACAGGGGTAGTACCGGGGAGCTGTTTTTT.